Listed here are 21 T cell receptor beta chains from one sample, sequenced in a study of T cells expressing NK-cell markers. TCRdb re-called the 5' RACE reads and shows each CDR3 protein once, DNA omitted. The ten most abundant clones cover roughly 8% of a sample with more than 400,000 distinct CDR3 sequences. Material for sequencing was blood T cells: a sorted CD56 or NKG2C T cell subset, CD4+ or CD8+ T cells, or bulk PBMC T cells (not recorded which). Receptors originate from a woman between 18 and 69 years old in good health.

The J gene is TRBJ2-2, the V gene TRBV6-5; lacking DNA, the TRBD1 call made by TCRdb goes unchecked. The CDR3 is 16 residues long. Germline lookup yields CDR1 MNHEY and CDR2 SVGAGI. The CDR3: CASSYSGGTNTGELFF.

V and J are TRBV5-1 and TRBJ2-1; TCRdb's assignment of TRBD2 cannot be checked, as there is no DNA. Germline V gene lookup returns CDR1 SGHRS and CDR2 YFSETQ. The CDR3 consists of 15 residues. The chain's CDR3 is CASTPQAGDGNEQFF.

The chain employs TRBV20-1 and TRBJ2-1; TCRdb indicates TRBD2, and absent DNA this call remains unverified. The CDR3 sequence is 14 residues long. From germline, CDR1 is DFQATT and CDR2 SNEGSKA (reference sequence). The CDR3 protein is CSARRAGSYNEQFF.

The rearrangement joins TRBV28 to TRBJ2-7; TCRdb reports TRBD1, a call that lacks DNA to check it against. This CDR3 is 14 amino acids long. CDR1 and CDR2 from the germline V gene are MDHEN and SYDVKM. Here the CDR3 reads CASSLIQGAYEQYF.

This rearrangement joins TRBV25-1 to TRBJ2-7. Germline V gives CDR1 MGHDK, CDR2 SYGVNS. This CDR3 is 14 amino acids long. Here the CDR3 reads CASSEGGTYYEQYF.

The chain recombines TRBV7-2 with TRBJ2-1; TCRdb calls TRBD2, which cannot be checked without DNA. CDR1 is SGHTA, CDR2 FQGNSA, per germline. The CDR3 sequence is 15 residues long. CDR3 in amino acids: CASSPTTSTYNEQFF. Full variable domain (remainder filled in from reference TRBV7-2 and TRBJ2-1): GAGVSQSPSNKVTEKGKDVELRCDPISGHTALYWYRQSLGQGLEFLIYFQGNSAPDKSGLPSDRFSAERTGGSVSTLTIQRTQQEDSAVYLCASSPTTSTYNEQFFGPGTRLTVL.

V is TRBV20-1 and J is TRBJ2-7. This CDR3 spans 13 amino acids. The germline CDR1 and CDR2 sequences are DFQATT and SNEGSKA (reference sequence). Here the CDR3 reads CSARGLPSYEQYF.

This chain uses TRBV7-3 with TRBJ2-3; TCRdb names TRBD1, which stays unverified in the absence of DNA. Germline V gene lookup returns CDR1 SGHTA and CDR2 FQGTGA. CDR3 length equals 17 residues. The CDR3 is CASSLGLGDRGTDTQYF.

This rearrangement joins TRBV15 to TRBJ2-1; TCRdb's D call of TRBD2 is untestable without DNA. CDR3 length: 17 residues. Germline CDR1 and CDR2: LNHNV and YYDKDF (reference sequence). The CDR3 sequence is CATSREASGSRYNEQFF.

This rearrangement joins TRBV3-1 to TRBJ2-1; TCRdb lists TRBD2, though no DNA is available to test this call. CDR3 length: 18 amino acids. Germline CDR1 LGHDT, CDR2 YNNKEL (reference sequence). The CDR3 reads CASSQRVGREGPSNEQFF.

The chain has TRBV6-5 and TRBJ2-1. CDR1 and CDR2 from the germline V gene are MNHEY and SVGAGI. The CDR3 sequence is 14 residues long. CDR3 amino acids: CASSYVGRYNEQFF.

This sequence joins TRBV12-3 or TRBV12-4 and TRBJ2-2; as DNA is missing, the TRBD1 call by TCRdb cannot be tested. The CDR3 is made up of 16 amino acids. The CDR3 is CASSFNYRVGTGELFF.

The V gene is TRBV6-1, the J gene TRBJ1-5; as DNA is missing, the TRBD1 call by TCRdb cannot be tested. Germline CDR1 MNHNS, CDR2 SASEGT. The CDR3 sequence is 15 residues long. CDR3 in amino acids: CASTPSRGSNQPQHF.

The chain recombines TRBV7-8 with TRBJ2-2; without DNA, the TCRdb call of TRBD1 cannot be checked. CDR3 length equals 15 residues. Germline V gene sequence: CDR1 SGHVS, CDR2 FQNEAQ. This CDR3 is CASSSAQGNTGELFF.

The chain couples TRBV11-2 to TRBJ2-3; TCRdb's D call of TRBD2 is untestable without DNA. CDR1 and CDR2 from the germline V gene are SGHAT and FQNNGV. The CDR3 runs 20 residues. CDR3 residues: CASSLVALPTSGRGTDTQYF.

The chain combines TRBV20-1 with TRBJ2-7; TCRdb names TRBD1, which stays unverified in the absence of DNA. The CDR3 length is 15 residues. Per germline, CDR1 DFQATT and CDR2 SNEGSKA (reference sequence). Here the CDR3 reads CGSRGEGSIVYEQYF.

The chain joins TRBV9 to TRBJ1-4. This CDR3 region has 12 residues. From germline, CDR1 is SGDLS and CDR2 YYNGEE. The CDR3 sequence: CASSAWDEKLFF.

The genes are TRBV4-3 and TRBJ2-1; TCRdb indicates TRBD1, and absent DNA this call remains unverified. Germline V lookup: CDR1 LGHNA, CDR2 YSLEER. The CDR3 totals 19 residues. CDR3: CASSQAHKVGQGGSNEQFF.

The V call is TRBV4-3, the J call TRBJ2-3; TCRdb names TRBD1, which stays unverified in the absence of DNA. The germline gives CDR1 LGHNA, CDR2 YSLEER. The CDR3 is made up of 18 amino acids. CDR3: CASSQYFSGGASTDTQYF.

The rearrangement uses TRBV6-5 and TRBJ2-5. Germline-derived CDR1 and CDR2 are MNHEY and SVGAGI. This CDR3 comprises 13 residues. CDR3 region: CASSYSRLGTQYF.

This sequence joins TRBV12-3 or TRBV12-4 and TRBJ1-4. CDR3 length equals 16 residues. CDR3 region: CASSLDWAGRNEKLFF.